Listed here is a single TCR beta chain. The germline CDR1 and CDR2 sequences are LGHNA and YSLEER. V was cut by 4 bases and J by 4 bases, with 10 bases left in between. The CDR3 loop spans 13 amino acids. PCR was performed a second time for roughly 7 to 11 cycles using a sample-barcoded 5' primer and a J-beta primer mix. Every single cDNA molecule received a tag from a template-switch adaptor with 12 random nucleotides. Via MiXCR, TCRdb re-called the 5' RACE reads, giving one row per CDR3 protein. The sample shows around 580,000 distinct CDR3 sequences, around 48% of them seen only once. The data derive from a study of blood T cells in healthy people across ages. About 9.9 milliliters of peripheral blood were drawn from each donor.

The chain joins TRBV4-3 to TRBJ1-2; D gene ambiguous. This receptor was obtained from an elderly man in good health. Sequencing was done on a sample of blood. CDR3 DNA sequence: TGCGCCAGCAGCCCGGGGATGAGCTATGGCTACACCTTC. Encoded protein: CASSPGMSYGYTF.